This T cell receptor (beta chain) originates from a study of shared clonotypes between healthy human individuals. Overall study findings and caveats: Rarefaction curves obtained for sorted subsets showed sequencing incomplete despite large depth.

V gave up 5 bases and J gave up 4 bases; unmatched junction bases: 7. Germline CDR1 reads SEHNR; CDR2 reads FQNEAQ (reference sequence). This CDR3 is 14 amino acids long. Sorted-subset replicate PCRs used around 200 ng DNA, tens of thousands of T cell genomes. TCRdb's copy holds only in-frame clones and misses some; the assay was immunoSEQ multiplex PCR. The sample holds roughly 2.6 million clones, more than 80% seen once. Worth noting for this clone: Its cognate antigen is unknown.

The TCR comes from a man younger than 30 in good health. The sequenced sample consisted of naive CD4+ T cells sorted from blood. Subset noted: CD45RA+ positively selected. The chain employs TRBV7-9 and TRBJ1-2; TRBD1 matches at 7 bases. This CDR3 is CASSPMTGIYGYTF. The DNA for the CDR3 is TGTGCCAGCAGCCCAATGACAGGGATCTATGGCTACACCTTC. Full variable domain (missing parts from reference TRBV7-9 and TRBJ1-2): DTGVSQNPRHKITKRGQNVTFRCDPISEHNRLYWYRQTLGQGPEFLTYFQNEAQLEKSRLLSDRFSAERPKGSFSTLEIQRTEQGDSAMYLCASSPMTGIYGYTFGSGTRLTVV.